This T cell receptor (beta chain) was captured by sequencing in a study of shared clonotypes between healthy human individuals. Profiled with immunoSEQ multiplex PCR; TCRdb holds only in-frame clones, not every one. This sample has some 2 million clones, with approximately 95% found just once. Germline V gene data show CDR1 as MDHEN and CDR2 as SYDVKM. The CDR3 length is 13 residues. Trimming stripped 10 bases from V and 7 bases from J, with 17 bases between. This rearrangement joins TRBV28 to TRBJ1-5; tentatively, D is TRBD1 (5 bases). The sequence was collected from a man aged 18 to 30 in good health. Sequenced input: naive CD4+ T cells sorted from blood. Subset specified: CD45RA+ positively selected. This CDR3 reads CATDPGPGQPQHF. The CDR3 region has the DNA TGTGCCACCGACCCGGGGCCGGGGCAGCCCCAGCATTTT.